Sequencing of this TCR beta chain was carried out in a study of shared clonotypes between healthy human individuals. Across the whole study: Samples came from a couple of female and a few male donors aged 18 to 49.

Study-wide findings and caveats: Relative to memory subsets, naive subsets generally showed larger estimated richness.

This was a deep-level run. The data were produced by immunoSEQ multiplex PCR, yet TCRdb's version contains in-frame clones alone and is incomplete. Found here are 1.5 million to 2.5 million clones, about 95% of them singletons; the top ten hold around 1%. A note on this clone: Its antigen is still unknown.

Positive CCR7 selection of CD45RO-negative cells yielded the naive CD8 cells, and terminally differentiated effector memory CD45RA+ cells were excluded. CDR1 and CDR2 (germline): LNHDA, SQIVND (reference sequence). The CDR3 length is 12 residues. V gave up 6 bases and J gave up 6 bases, with 11 bases separating them. Specimen: naive CD8+ T cells sorted from blood. The sequence was obtained from a man between 18 and 29 years old in good health. The chain links TRBV19 to TRBJ1-2; D is uncertain. The CDR3 DNA follows: TGTGCCAGTAGGGTAGGGTTCGATGGCTACACCTTC. This encodes CASRVGFDGYTF.